A selection of T cell receptor beta chains follows, all from one sample in a study of blood T cell repertoires in COVID-19. Sequencing used immunoSEQ multiplex PCR; TCRdb keeps in-frame clones, though not all of them. Of fewer than 250,000 clones detected, around 80% appear once; the ten largest clones hold around 7.4%. Material: PBMCs or T cells enriched from blood (not recorded which). These receptors were obtained from a woman aged 40 to 49 with acute COVID-19. Each CDR3 is given with its conserved first and last residue.

v_gene	j_gene	CDR3aa
TRBV30	TRBJ2-2	CAWSLRGAGELFF
TRBV28	TRBJ2-3	CASSLGRSTDTQYF
TRBV19	TRBJ2-1	CASSILGAGGPYNEQFF
TRBV9	TRBJ1-2	CASSVGGGGYGYTF
TRBV5-1	TRBJ2-3	CASSPGSSGSVTDTQYF
TRBV5-1	TRBJ1-2	CASSWGQDNYGYTF
TRBV9	TRBJ2-3	CASSPRTGGTDTQYF
TRBV30	TRBJ2-7	CAWSVLADEQYF
TRBV2	TRBJ2-7	CASRQGANLGEQYF
TRBV5-1	TRBJ2-3	CASSSGKDTQYF
TRBV14	TRBJ1-1	CASSHAGFPPTEAFF
TRBV28	TRBJ2-3	CASSLGGQGTDTQYF
TRBV19	TRBJ2-1	CASKGVGKDRRNEQFF
TRBV28	TRBJ2-7	CASSLSGEHREQYF
TRBV6-2/TRBV6-3	TRBJ1-1	CASSSDMNTEAFF
TRBV6-4	TRBJ2-1	CASSAGQGAYNEQFF
TRBV28	TRBJ2-5	CASSHLANQETQYF
TRBV7-7	TRBJ2-2	CASSLRTSGAGELFF
TRBV5-4	TRBJ2-7	CASNSRGGPGEQYF
TRBV7-3	TRBJ2-1	CASSTTSGRRDEQFF
TRBV5-4	TRBJ1-1	CASRLDRGDTEAFF
TRBV3-1/TRBV3-2	TRBJ1-5	CASSQGSGQPQHF